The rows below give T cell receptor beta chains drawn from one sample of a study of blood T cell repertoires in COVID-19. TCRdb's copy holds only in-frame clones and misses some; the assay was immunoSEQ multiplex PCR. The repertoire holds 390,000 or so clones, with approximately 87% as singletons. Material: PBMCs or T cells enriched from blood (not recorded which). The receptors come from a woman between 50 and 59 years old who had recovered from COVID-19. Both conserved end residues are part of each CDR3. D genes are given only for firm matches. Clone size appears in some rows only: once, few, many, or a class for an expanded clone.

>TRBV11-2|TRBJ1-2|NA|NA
TGTGCCAGCAGCTTAGTAGGCGGACAGTCGAACTATGGCTACACCTTC
CASSLVGGQSNYGYTF
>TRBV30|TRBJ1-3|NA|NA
TGTGCCTGGAGTTCCGCGGGGGGGGGAAACACCATATATTTT
CAWSSAGGGNTIYF
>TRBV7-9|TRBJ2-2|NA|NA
TGTGCCAGCAGCTTAGGCGGCCAGGGGGGGAACACCGGGGAGCTGTTTTTT
CASSLGGQGGNTGELFF
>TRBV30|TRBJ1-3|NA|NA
TGTGCCTGGAGTTCTGGACAGATTTCATTTTTTAAGGGAAACACCATATATTTT
CAWSSGQISFFKGNTIYF
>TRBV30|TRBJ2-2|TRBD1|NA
TGTGCCTGGGACGCAGGGGGCGCGGTCGGGGAGCTGTTTTTT
CAWDAGGAVGELFF
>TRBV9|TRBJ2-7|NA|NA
TGTGCCAGCAGCGTAGGGAGGGACTACGAGCAGTACTTC
CASSVGRDYEQYF
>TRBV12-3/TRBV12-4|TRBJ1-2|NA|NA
TGTGCCAGCAGTTTAGACACGATCTATGGCTACACCTTC
CASSLDTIYGYTF
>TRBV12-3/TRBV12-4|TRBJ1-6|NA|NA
TGTGCCAGCAGTTACAGGGATAATTCACCCCTCCACTTT
CASSYRDNSPLHF
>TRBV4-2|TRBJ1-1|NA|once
TGTGCCAGCAGCCAAGAACGAGCAAGGAACACTGAAGCTTTCTTT
CASSQERARNTEAFF
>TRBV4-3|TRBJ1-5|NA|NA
TGCGCCAGCAGCCAAGATTTGGGGCTCAATCAGCCCCAGCATTTT
CASSQDLGLNQPQHF
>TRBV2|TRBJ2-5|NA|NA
TGTGCCAGCAGTGAGTACCCGGGAATCAGAGAGACCCAGTACTTC
CASSEYPGIRETQYF
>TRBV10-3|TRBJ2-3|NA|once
TGTGCCACCCAAGGGGTGGATACGCAGTATTTT
CATQGVDTQYF
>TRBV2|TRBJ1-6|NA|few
TGTGCCAGCAGTGAAGCACAGGGCGGCTACCTTTCACCCCTCCACTTT
CASSEAQGGYLSPLHF
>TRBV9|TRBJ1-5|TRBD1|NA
TGTGCCAGCGTCTCATCGGACAGGGCTCAGCCCCAGCATTTT
CASVSSDRAQPQHF
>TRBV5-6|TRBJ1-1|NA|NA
TGTGCCAGCAGCTTGGTGGGCAGGGTGAACACTGAAGCTTTCTTT
CASSLVGRVNTEAFF
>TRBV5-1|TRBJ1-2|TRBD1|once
TGCGCCAGCAGGCCGGGACAGGGGAGTAGGTATGGCTACACCTTC
CASRPGQGSRYGYTF
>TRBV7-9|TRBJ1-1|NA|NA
TGTGCCAGCAGCTTACCCGGGGAAGGCACTGAAGCTTTCTTT
CASSLPGEGTEAFF
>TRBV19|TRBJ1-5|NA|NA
TGTGCCAGTAGTTCAAGACAGCCTAATCAGCCCCAGCATTTT
CASSSRQPNQPQHF
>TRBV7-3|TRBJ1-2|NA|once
TGTGCCAGCAGCTTAACCACAGGGTCGGGCTACACCTTC
CASSLTTGSGYTF
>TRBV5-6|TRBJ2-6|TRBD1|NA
TGTGCCAGCAGCGCCGGGGACAGGCCCCTCTCTGGGGCCAACGTCCTGACTTTC
CASSAGDRPLSGANVLTF
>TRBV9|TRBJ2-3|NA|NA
TGTGCCAGCAGTCAAATGGTGGGGGCCCAAGGGGATACGCAGTATTTT
CASSQMVGAQGDTQYF
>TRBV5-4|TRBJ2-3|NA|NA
TGTGCCAGCAGCCCCTCCACTTTTGAGACGCAGTATTTT
CASSPSTFETQYF
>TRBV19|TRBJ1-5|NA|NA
TGTGCCAGTAGGGCCTTAAATAGCAATCAGCCCCAGCATTTT
CASRALNSNQPQHF
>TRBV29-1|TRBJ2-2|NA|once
TGCAGCGTCACTATGATGACCGGGGAGCTGTTTTTT
CSVTMMTGELFF
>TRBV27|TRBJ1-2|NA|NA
TGTGCCAGCACTCCACTGGGGGGGACCGGTGGCTACACCTTC
CASTPLGGTGGYTF
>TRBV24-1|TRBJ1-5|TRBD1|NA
TGTGCCACCAGTGATAATGACAGGGGCCAACGGCAGCCCCAGCATTTT
CATSDNDRGQRQPQHF
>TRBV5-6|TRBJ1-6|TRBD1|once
TGTGCCAGCAGCCTCGGACAGGGACCGTCACCCCTCCACTTT
CASSLGQGPSPLHF
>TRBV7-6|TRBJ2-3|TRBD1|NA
TGTGCCAGCAGCTTAGGGGTAGGGGGCCGCACAGATACGCAGTATTTT
CASSLGVGGRTDTQYF